This passage covers 12 T cell receptor beta chains from one sample sequenced in a study of blood T cell repertoires in COVID-19 (dated by TCRdb to the early 2020s). Library preparation used the immunoSEQ multiplex PCR assay. What TCRdb holds here is the immuneACCESS table cut down to in-frame rearrangements. Part of the clones is not present; checked against another copy, under half of the missing clones reflect an unresolved V gene, and the others are unexplained. The sample table lists about 140,000 clones, 84% of them with a count of one. The top ten hold 5% to 7% of the sample. Source material: PBMCs or T cells enriched from blood (not recorded which). The source is a man in his forties with acute COVID-19.

There are a few counts of this clone. The J gene is TRBJ1-1, the V gene TRBV4-3, with D possibly being TRBD1 (5 bases). This CDR3 region has 14 residues. Germline CDR1 reads LGHNA; CDR2 reads YSLEER. Trimming took off 4 bases at V and 3 bases at J, with 12 bases between the two ends. DNA for the CDR3: TGCGCCAGCAGCCCGTGGGGCGGGGACACTGAAGCTTTCTTT. The encoded protein is CASSPWGGDTEAFF.

This clone has more than one count but fewer than ten. The V gene is TRBV12-5, the J gene TRBJ2-1; tentatively, D is TRBD2 (5 bases). This CDR3 region has 15 residues. Germline V lookup: CDR1 LGHNT, CDR2 FRNRAP. The V and J ends lost 3 bases and 6 bases respectively, with 15 bases between them. CDR3 loop: CASGFSGNFGNEQFF. As DNA, the CDR3 is TGTGCTAGTGGTTTTTCCGGGAATTTCGGCAATGAGCAGTTCTTC.

The chain carries TRBV10-3 and TRBJ2-4; unclear D gene. Trimming stripped 8 bases from V and 0 bases from J, with 29 bases between. Germline V CDR1 and CDR2: ENHRY, SYGVKD. The CDR3 is 20 residues long. CDR3 bases: TGTGCCATCGGAAAGCAAATAGGAGCCACCACGAAACTAGCCAAAAACATTCAGTACTTC. This codes for CAIGKQIGATTKLAKNIQYF.

The chain combines TRBV6-1 with TRBJ2-7, with 7 bases that match TRBD1. Germline V gene sequence: CDR1 MNHNS, CDR2 SASEGT. The CDR3 runs to 14 residues. With V trimmed by 3 bases and J by 0 bases, 2 bases remained unmatched. The CDR3 region is CASSDRQGSYEQYF. Here the CDR3 DNA reads TGTGCCAGCAGTGACAGACAGGGCTCCTACGAGCAGTACTTC.

In this sample, this clone turned up a few times. The J gene is TRBJ2-1, the V gene TRBV7-8, with TRBD1 identical over 8 bases. Germline CDR1 SGHVS, CDR2 FQNEAQ. This CDR3 contains 14 residues. V lost 8 bases, J lost 6 bases, and 9 bases stayed unmatched. The CDR3 protein is CASGLDRVLNEQFF. The CDR3 coding sequence is TGTGCCAGCGGGTTGGACAGGGTACTCAATGAGCAGTTCTTC.

This clone was counted only a few times. The chain links TRBV10-3 to TRBJ1-2; D is possibly TRBD1 (6 bases). V dropped 2 bases and J dropped 8 bases, with 18 bases sitting between them. Germline assignment: CDR1 ENHRY and CDR2 SYGVKD. The CDR3 length is 15 residues. The CDR3 DNA reads TGTGCCATCAGTGAGCGGACAGAGACCTCGGGGGGCTACACCTTC. As protein: CAISERTETSGGYTF.

The V and J genes are TRBV5-6 and TRBJ1-5, with no clear D. The CDR3 consists of 13 residues. The V gene's germline CDR1 is SGHDT and CDR2 YYEEEE. V dropped 1 base and J dropped 4 bases, with 6 bases sitting between them. The CDR3 loop reads CASSLSPNQPQHF. DNA of the CDR3: TGTGCCAGCAGCTTGAGCCCGAATCAGCCCCAGCATTTT. Full variable domain (rest looked up from reference TRBV5-6 and TRBJ1-5): DAGVTQSPTHLIKTRGQQVTLRCSPKSGHDTVSWYQQALGQGPQFIFQYYEEEERQRGNFPDRFSGHQFPNYSSELNVNALLLGDSALYLCASSLSPNQPQHFGDGTRLSIL.

The V gene is TRBV4-3, the J gene TRBJ1-5; TRBD1 matches 7 bases. V was clipped by 0 bases and J by 1 base; unmatched bases: 3. The length of the CDR3 is 16 residues. CDR1 is LGHNA and CDR2 is YSLEER in the germline V gene. The CDR3 sequence: CASSQDYRGSNQPQHF. CDR3 DNA sequence: TGCGCCAGCAGCCAAGATTACAGGGGAAGCAATCAGCCCCAGCATTTT.

This clone was seen a few times. This rearrangement joins TRBV7-2 to TRBJ2-6; possibly TRBD1 for D (5 bases). CDR1 is SGHTA and CDR2 is FQGNSA in the germline V gene. Trimming removed 6 bases from V and 5 bases from J, with 8 bases in between. This CDR3 contains 13 residues. This chain's CDR3 is CASSPGRANVLTF. The DNA of the CDR3 is TGTGCCAGCAGTCCAGGGCGGGCCAACGTCCTGACTTTC.

V and J are TRBV19 and TRBJ1-1, with 7 nucleotides matching TRBD1. The V gene's germline CDR1 is LNHDA and CDR2 SQIVND (reference sequence). The ends lost 1 base at V and 10 bases at J; junction bases unmatched: 6. There are 13 residues in the CDR3. DNA for the CDR3: TGTGCCAGTAGTATAGTAGAGGGGGCCGGAGCTTTCTTT. Its protein product is CASSIVEGAGAFF.

A note on this clone: Without the conserved terminal phenylalanine or tryptophan, this CDR3 likely stems from a read error. The limits of the CDR3 on the DNA are not certain, so only TCRdb's listed CDR3 is given. The gene calls are TRBV7-8 and TRBJ1-1; TRBD1 was called by the table and not checked on the DNA. Counting both end residues, the CDR3 totals 17 amino acids. The germline CDR1 and CDR2 sequences are SGHVS and FQNEAQ. The CDR3 reads CASSLEGTGGYVLKLSL.

This clone came up a few times. The CDR3 sequence is CASSLDRDFNEQFF. CDR3 in DNA: TGTGCCAGCAGCTTGGACCGGGACTTCAATGAGCAGTTCTTC. The chain is built from TRBV5-4 and TRBJ2-1; D might be TRBD2 (6 bases). This CDR3 comprises 14 residues. Looked up from germline, CDR1 is SGHNT and CDR2 is YYREEE (reference sequence). Trimming removed 0 bases at V and 6 bases at J, with 10 bases between. Using reference TRBV5-4 and TRBJ2-1 for the parts outside the CDR3, the full variable domain is ETGVTQSPTHLIKTRGQQVTLRCSSQSGHNTVSWYQQALGQGPQFIFQYYREEENGRGNFPPRFSGLQFPNYSSELNVNALELDDSALYLCASSLDRDFNEQFFGPGTRLTVL.